The 19 T cell receptor beta chains given below trace back to one sample, sequenced in a study of OX40 agonist ivuxolimab in advanced cancers. Profiled with immunoSEQ multiplex PCR; TCRdb holds only in-frame clones, not every one. The sample has about 60,000 clones, roughly 84% seen once. Sequences were derived from CD4+ or CD8+ T cells sorted from blood, sampled in a trial of the OX40 agonist ivuxolimab. These receptors were obtained from an adult with an advanced solid tumor such as melanoma, head and neck, liver or kidney cancer.

The chain recombines TRBV19 with TRBJ1-1; D is uncertain. This CDR3 comprises 14 residues. Germline lookup yields CDR1 LNHDA and CDR2 SQIVND (reference sequence). Trimming stripped 7 bases from V and 8 bases from J, with 20 bases between. The CDR3 DNA is TGTGCCAGTACTTTTTCTCAAGGGCTAAGGGAAGCTTTCTTT. Its translation: CASTFSQGLREAFF.

This chain joins TRBV13 and TRBJ2-1; 11 positions agree with TRBD2. V shed 0 bases and J 0 bases; nucleotides not matched to a gene: 10. This CDR3 comprises 20 residues. Germline CDR1 PRHDT, CDR2 FYEKMQ (reference sequence). Written as DNA, the CDR3 is TGTGCCAGCAGCTTAGGTCCCCTAGCGGGGGGTCTGAGCTCCTACAATGAGCAGTTCTTC. As protein: CASSLGPLAGGLSSYNEQFF.

The chain joins TRBV5-4 to TRBJ2-7, with 7 nucleotides matching TRBD2. The length of the CDR3 is 17 residues. In germline, CDR1 is SGHNT, CDR2 YYREEE (reference sequence). Trimming took 2 bases from V and 6 from J; bases not matched to a gene: 17. The CDR3 reads CASSLGAGAGTLSEQYF. CDR3 nucleotides: TGTGCCAGCAGCTTAGGGGCCGGAGCGGGGACCCTAAGCGAGCAGTACTTC.

CDR3 residues: CASSGGGSSYEQYF. As DNA, the CDR3 is TGTGCCAGCAGCGGTGGGGGCAGCTCCTACGAGCAGTACTTC. The chain links TRBV6-1 to TRBJ2-5; TRBD1 might be the D (6 bases). The DNA matches TRBJ2-7 better at its end, which makes the J call doubtful. The CDR3 spans 14 residues. Germline CDR1 reads MNHNS; CDR2 reads SASEGT.

The chain joins TRBV9 to TRBJ1-1; D perhaps matches TRBD1 (5 bases). Trimming took off 4 bases at V and 11 bases at J, with 18 bases between the two ends. Germline assignment: CDR1 SGDLS and CDR2 YYNGEE. This CDR3 is built from 13 residues. The CDR3 DNA is TGTGCCAGCAGCCCACCCGGGGGTCGCCAGGCTTTCTTT. Amino acid sequence: CASSPPGGRQAFF.

The chain has TRBV14 and TRBJ2-2; 10 nucleotides agree with TRBD2. Trimming took 1 base from V and 4 from J; bases not matched to a gene: 9. The CDR3 spans 18 residues. Germline CDR1 and CDR2: SGHDN and FVKESK. The CDR3 region has the DNA TGTGCCAGCAGCCAAGGGAGTTGGGGACTAGCGAGCACCGGGGAGCTGTTTTTT. This gives the protein CASSQGSWGLASTGELFF.

This clone is a singleton in its sample. The chain recombines TRBV9 with TRBJ2-7; TRBD1 aligns across 7 bases. Looked up from germline, CDR1 is SGDLS and CDR2 is YYNGEE. V gave up 0 bases and J gave up 2 bases; unmatched junction bases: 5. This CDR3 comprises 15 residues. CDR3 bases: TGTGCCAGCAGCGTAGGGCAGGGGGAAGCCTACGAGCAGTACTTC. This encodes CASSVGQGEAYEQYF.

J is TRBJ2-1 and V is TRBV6-1; 12 nucleotides agree with TRBD1. Germline loops: CDR1 MNHNS, CDR2 SASEGT. Trimming took 2 bases from V and 7 from J; bases not matched to a gene: 3. This CDR3 spans 15 amino acids. CDR3 amino acids: CASSERDRGLNEQFF. CDR3 nucleotide sequence: TGTGCCAGCAGTGAAAGGGACAGGGGGCTTAATGAGCAGTTCTTC.

The rearrangement links TRBV6-5 to TRBJ1-2; 12 bases are a match to TRBD1. The CDR3 sequence is 16 residues long. After removal of 2 bases from V and 8 bases from J, the junction contained 9 bases not matched to a gene. The germline V gene has CDR1 MNHEY and CDR2 SVGAGI. CDR3 sequence reads: CASSYVAGQGAQGYTF. CDR3 nucleotide sequence: TGTGCCAGCAGTTACGTTGCGGGACAGGGGGCCCAGGGCTACACCTTC.

This clone came up once. CDR3 sequence: CASSLTGGNAEAFF. CDR3 nucleotide sequence: TGTGCCAGCTCACTGACAGGGGGCAACGCTGAAGCTTTCTTT. The genes are TRBV18 and TRBJ1-1; TRBD1 agrees at 10 bases. Germline values: CDR1 KGHSH, CDR2 LQKENI. The CDR3 is made up of 14 amino acids. With 4 bases clipped from V and 6 bases from J, the junction kept 5 bases outside the gene matches.

This clone appeared a single time. The chain carries TRBV13 and TRBJ2-3; possibly TRBD1 or TRBD2 for D (5 bases each). The CDR3 covers 16 residues. Trimming shortened V by 5 bases and J by 0 bases, and 15 bases separated the two germline ends. Per the germline V gene, CDR1 is PRHDT and CDR2 is FYEKMQ (reference sequence). The DNA of the CDR3 is TGTGCCAGCAGCGCCCCTTACCGGGGCAGCACAGATACGCAGTATTTT. Amino acids: CASSAPYRGSTDTQYF.

This clone has only a few counts. J is TRBJ1-5 and V is TRBV2, with 9 bases aligning to TRBD1. CDR3 length: 17 residues. V was pared by 4 bases and J by 5 bases, with 12 bases of the junction left unmatched. The germline V gene has CDR1 SNHLY and CDR2 FYNNEI. CDR3 nucleotides: TGTGCCAGCAGTGTTTTACCGGGACAGGGAGTTCATCAGCCCCAGCATTTT. This gives the protein CASSVLPGQGVHQPQHF.

The chain uses TRBV29-1 and TRBJ1-2; D unresolved. This CDR3 comprises 11 residues. Trimming took 0 bases from V and 4 from J, leaving 3 bases between them. The germline V gene has CDR1 SQVTM and CDR2 ANQGSEA. DNA of the CDR3: TGCAGCGTTGAAGACCCCTATGGCTACACCTTC. This sequence encodes CSVEDPYGYTF.

The rearrangement links TRBV28 to TRBJ2-5, with D maybe TRBD1 (5 bases). The germline V gene has CDR1 MDHEN and CDR2 SYDVKM. V lost 2 bases and J 5 bases, leaving 15 bases between the germline ends. This CDR3 is built from 15 residues. CDR3 residues: CASSLIGSKGETQYF. For the CDR3, the DNA is TGTGCCAGCAGTTTAATAGGGTCTAAGGGGGAGACCCAGTACTTC.

In this sample, this clone turned up once. The J gene is TRBJ1-4, the V gene TRBV5-1; TRBD1 aligns across 8 bases. Germline V lookup: CDR1 SGHRS, CDR2 YFSETQ. With V trimmed by 0 bases and J by 6 bases, 10 bases remained unmatched. This CDR3 contains 17 residues. The CDR3 reads CASSLGGQGIGDEKLFF. The DNA for the CDR3 is TGCGCCAGCAGCTTGGGAGGACAGGGAATCGGAGATGAAAAACTGTTTTTT.

This clone was seen once. The V call is TRBV5-1, the J call TRBJ2-2, with D possibly matching TRBD1 (5 bases). The CDR3 spans 12 residues. Germline V gene lookup returns CDR1 SGHRS and CDR2 YFSETQ. Trimming stripped 0 bases from V and 10 bases from J, with 7 bases between. The CDR3 sequence is CASSLAGPELFF. For the CDR3, the DNA is TGCGCCAGCAGCTTGGCAGGGCCGGAGCTGTTTTTT.

The CDR3 spells CASSGIGGLNTEAFF. The CDR3, as DNA: TGTGCCAGTAGTGGGATAGGGGGGCTGAACACTGAAGCTTTCTTT. The V call is TRBV19, the J call TRBJ1-1; tentative D call: TRBD1 (6 bases). The CDR3 spans 15 residues. CDR1 and CDR2 from the germline V gene are LNHDA and SQIVND (reference sequence). V was trimmed by 5 bases and J by 0 bases, leaving 13 bases between them.

The chain combines TRBV6-5 with TRBJ1-3, with no clear D. Trimming pared 5 bases from V and 0 bases from J, leaving 8 bases between. Germline V lookup: CDR1 MNHEY, CDR2 SVGAGI. The CDR3 length is 14 residues. The DNA of the CDR3 is TGTGCCAGCAGTGGGGAGTTCTCTGGAAACACCATATATTTT. It codes for CASSGEFSGNTIYF.

The V gene is TRBV11-2, the J gene TRBJ2-6, with 10 bases aligning to TRBD1. CDR1 and CDR2 from the germline V gene are SGHAT and FQNNGV. The J segment lost 3 bases and the V segment lost 6 bases, leaving 5 bases of the junction unmatched. This CDR3 comprises 16 residues. CDR3 bases: TGTGCCAGCAGAGATGGGACAGGGGTTGGGGCCAACGTCCTGACTTTC. This gives the protein CASRDGTGVGANVLTF.